This T cell receptor beta chain was identified during a study of T cell responses to AZD1222 COVID-19 vaccine. Assay: immunoSEQ multiplex PCR; the TCRdb copy retains only in-frame clones and omits some. Found here are some 140,000 clones, roughly 89% of them singletons; the top ten hold 1.5% to 2%. Trimming took 3 bases from V and 7 from J, leaving 12 bases between them. The CDR3 length is 14 residues. Germline CDR1 and CDR2: KGHSH and LQKENI. This clonotype was obtained from an adult in good health. This sequence joins TRBV18 and TRBJ1-4; D remains ambiguous. This sample comprised peripheral blood, obtained on day 0 of AZD1222 vaccination. The CDR3 coding sequence is TGTGCCAGCTCACCCGACGGGAGAGGTGAAAAACTGTTTTTT. Translation: CASSPDGRGEKLFF.